This T cell receptor (beta chain) was sequenced in a study of blood T cell repertoires in COVID-19 (dated by TCRdb to the early 2020s). In terms of the full investigation: Samples from collaborators originated in the United States, Italy and Spain and spanned both the acute and convalescent phases of COVID-19. Subjects who had been exposed to COVID-19, were actively infected with it, or had recovered from it provided the deeply sampled blood TCRbeta repertoires that made up the dataset. Where available, HLA class I and class II types were obtained from metadata supplied by the sample provider rather than from assay-based typing. Sample metadata almost always included a de-identified subject ID, COVID-19 status, age in years and sex. The material from the prospective study consisted of cDNA or gDNA derived from T cells, B-cell-depleted T cells, or PBMCs. A freely available public database, intended as a resource for researchers studying the immune response to SARS-CoV-2, is where the repertoires were released. Samples came from the ongoing ImmuneRACE study (first 160 participants) plus 1,254 subjects from 6 global collaborators.

TCRbeta CDR3 regions were amplified from genomic DNA by means of the immunoSEQ Assay, a bias-controlled multiplex PCR. The published analysis was carried out like this. Within the assay, amplification of reference gene primers was used to estimate how many nucleated cells each sample contained. To quantify the absolute abundance of each unique TCRbeta CDR3 rearrangement, sequence reads were collapsed and filtered. For each sample, productive Simpson clonality was calculated as the square root of Simpson's diversity index across productive rearrangements. TCRdb limited this immuneACCESS table to in-frame rearrangements with V and J called. A share of clones is missing; checked studies link under half to unresolved V genes, and the rest is unexplained. Clonal size and the V and J genes are those of that table, whereas D and trimming came from the DNA. The sample table shows some 200,000 clones, and around 84% are seen once. The ten largest clones capture 2.9% of the sample.

About this clone itself: Its recognized antigen is unknown. No much larger clone is present one base from it, and per-base qualities are unavailable.

Findings and caveats that apply to the study as a whole: The quantity of clinical and demographic metadata differed by source and by participant and was supplied without curation.

Another Seattle source contributed samples from volunteer blood donors who had recovered from COVID-19. Whole blood was collected in K2EDTA tubes by collaborating institutions according to the institutions' own protocols. Collaborator samples were shipped for TCRbeta analysis as frozen whole blood, isolated PBMCs, or DNA extracted from either sample type. The CDR3 measures 13 amino acids from cysteine to phenylalanine. Only CDR3 DNA is held: 39 bases, read in frame from base 1. CDR1 and CDR2 were assigned from the germline V gene as MDHEN and SYDVKM. Unmatched junction bases come to 2, with V trimmed by 5 bases and J by 4 bases.

Recombination connected TRBV28 to TRBJ1-2, and 9 junction bases match TRBD1. Sample: peripheral blood. The TCR originated in a man in his forties or fifties who had recovered from COVID-19. The nucleotide sequence reads TGTGCCAGCAGTCAGACAGGGGGCTATGGCTACACCTTC. It is translated as CASSQTGGYGYTF.